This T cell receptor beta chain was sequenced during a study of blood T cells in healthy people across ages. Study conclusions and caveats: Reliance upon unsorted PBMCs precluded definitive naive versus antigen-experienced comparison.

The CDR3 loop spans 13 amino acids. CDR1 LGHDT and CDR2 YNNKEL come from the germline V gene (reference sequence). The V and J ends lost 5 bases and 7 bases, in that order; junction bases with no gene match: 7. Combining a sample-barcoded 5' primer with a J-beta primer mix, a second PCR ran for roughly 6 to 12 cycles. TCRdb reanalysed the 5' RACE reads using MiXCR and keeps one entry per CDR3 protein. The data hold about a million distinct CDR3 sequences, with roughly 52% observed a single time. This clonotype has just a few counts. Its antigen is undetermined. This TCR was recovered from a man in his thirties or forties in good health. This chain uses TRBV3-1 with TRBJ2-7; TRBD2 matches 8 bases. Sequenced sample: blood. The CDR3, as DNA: TGTGCCAGCAGCAAAGGGACTAGTTATGAGCAGTACTTC. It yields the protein CASSKGTSYEQYF.